The 26 T cell receptor beta chains in this list originate from one sample, sequenced in a study of T cells expressing NK-cell markers. TCRdb re-called the 5' RACE reads, yielding one record per CDR3 amino acid sequence without DNA. The sample shows 250,000 or so distinct CDR3 sequences, and around 3.9% sits with its ten largest clones. The sample was blood T cells: a sorted CD56 or NKG2C T cell subset, CD4+ or CD8+ T cells, or bulk PBMC T cells (not recorded which). These receptors came from a woman between 18 and 70 years old in good health.

The V gene is TRBV11-2, the J gene TRBJ1-2; the D call from TCRdb, TRBD1, cannot be confirmed without DNA. CDR3 length equals 15 residues. Germline-derived CDR1 and CDR2 are SGHAT and FQNNGV. CDR3: CASSFDRDRGRGYTF. The full variable domain, rest sourced from reference TRBV11-2 and TRBJ1-2, is EAGVAQSPRYKIIEKRQSVAFWCNPISGHATLYWYQQILGQGPKLLIQFQNNGVVDDSQLPKDRFSAERLKGVDSTLKIQPAKLEDSAVYLCASSFDRDRGRGYTFGSGTRLTVV.

The V call is TRBV5-5, the J call TRBJ1-1. Per the germline V gene, CDR1 is SGHKS and CDR2 is YYEKEE (reference sequence). This CDR3 has 15 residues. The CDR3 loop reads CASSFNQVINTEAFF.

This sequence joins TRBV5-5 and TRBJ2-2. CDR3 length: 14 residues. CDR1 SGHKS and CDR2 YYEKEE come from the germline V gene (reference sequence). CDR3 amino acids: CASSLYANTGELFF.

V is TRBV3-1 and J is TRBJ2-7; TCRdb outputs TRBD1, but without DNA this stays unchecked. The germline CDR1 and CDR2 sequences are LGHDT and YNNKEL (reference sequence). This CDR3 is 15 amino acids long. CDR3 sequence: CASSPEPLLSYEQYF.

The CDR3 protein is CASSLQLAGVSHEQFF. The chain uses TRBV14 and TRBJ2-1; TCRdb lists TRBD2, though no DNA is available to test this call. The CDR3 has 16 residues. Germline loops: CDR1 SGHDN, CDR2 FVKESK.

The rearrangement uses TRBV4-1 and TRBJ1-5. CDR3 length: 13 amino acids. Germline CDR1 reads MGHRA; CDR2 reads YSYEKL. The CDR3 here is CASSQPGNQPQHF.

The chain is built from TRBV6-5 and TRBJ2-1; TCRdb proposes TRBD1, but this gene call is untestable without DNA. Germline CDR1 reads MNHEY; CDR2 reads SVGAGI. The CDR3 runs to 15 residues. Here the CDR3 reads CASSYTGTGTNEQFF.

This chain links TRBV18 with TRBJ2-3. The CDR3 runs to 13 residues. In germline, CDR1 is KGHSH, CDR2 LQKENI. CDR3 protein: CASSNTSTDTQYF.

The chain uses TRBV7-2 and TRBJ2-7; checking the TCRdb D call of TRBD1 is not possible without DNA. CDR1 and CDR2 (germline): SGHTA, FQGNSA. This CDR3 is built from 15 residues. The CDR3: CASSLAGAGAYEQYF.

The V gene is TRBV19, the J gene TRBJ2-3. CDR1 is LNHDA and CDR2 is SQIVND in the germline V gene (reference sequence). The CDR3 runs to 15 residues. CDR3: CASTGWVGGTDTQYF. Full variable domain (outside the CDR3, taken from reference TRBV19 and TRBJ2-3): DGGITQSPKYLFRKEGQNVTLSCEQNLNHDAMYWYRQDPGQGLRLIYYSQIVNDFQKGDIAEGYSVSREKKESFPLTVTSAQKNPTAFYLCASTGWVGGTDTQYFGPGTRLTVL.

The chain uses TRBV20-1 and TRBJ2-3; TCRdb returns TRBD1, unconfirmable since there is no DNA. The CDR3 spans 13 residues. From germline, CDR1 is DFQATT and CDR2 SNEGSKA (reference sequence). The CDR3 sequence: CSARSGFVDTQYF.

V usage is TRBV5-4 and J usage is TRBJ2-3. The germline CDR1 and CDR2 sequences are SGHNT and YYREEE (reference sequence). This CDR3 has 15 amino acids. CDR3 amino acids: CASSLVALGTDTQYF.

The chain recombines TRBV7-2 with TRBJ2-4. The CDR3 has 13 residues. In germline, CDR1 is SGHTA, CDR2 FQGNSA. The CDR3 spells CASSGVDKNIQYF. Supplemented by reference TRBV7-2 and TRBJ2-4, the full variable domain reads GAGVSQSPSNKVTEKGKDVELRCDPISGHTALYWYRQSLGQGLEFLIYFQGNSAPDKSGLPSDRFSAERTGGSVSTLTIQRTQQEDSAVYLCASSGVDKNIQYFGAGTRLSVL.

This sequence joins TRBV5-4 and TRBJ2-3. Germline CDR1 SGHNT, CDR2 YYREEE (reference sequence). The CDR3 loop spans 12 amino acids. CDR3 residues: CASSLFGFTQYF.

V and J are TRBV9 and TRBJ2-6; TCRdb names TRBD2, which stays unverified in the absence of DNA. CDR3 length: 16 residues. Germline V gives CDR1 SGDLS, CDR2 YYNGEE. The CDR3 spells CASSVDLHSGANVLTF. Full variable domain (missing parts from reference TRBV9 and TRBJ2-6): DSGVTQTPKHLITATGQRVTLRCSPRSGDLSVYWYQQSLDQGLQFLIQYYNGEERAKGNILERFSAQQFPDLHSELNLSSLELGDSALYFCASSVDLHSGANVLTFGAGSRLTVL.

V is TRBV24-1 and J is TRBJ2-5; the D call of TRBD1 rests on TCRdb alone, since no DNA is present to check it. From germline, CDR1 is KGHDR and CDR2 SFDVKD. This CDR3 is 13 amino acids long. The CDR3 reads CATRDRGLETQYF.

The V gene is TRBV7-8, the J gene TRBJ2-3; TCRdb gives TRBD1 as the D gene, but with no DNA this cannot be confirmed. CDR1 and CDR2 from the germline V gene are SGHVS and FQNEAQ. The CDR3 spans 16 residues. The CDR3 is CASSLRLTGGRDTQYF.

The rearrangement joins TRBV20-1 to TRBJ2-5; TCRdb calls TRBD1, which cannot be checked without DNA. Germline V gene data show CDR1 as DFQATT and CDR2 as SNEGSKA (reference sequence). The CDR3 is made up of 15 amino acids. The CDR3 reads CSAPRELGYQETQYF.

The chain links TRBV4-3 to TRBJ1-1; TCRdb outputs TRBD1, but without DNA this stays unchecked. The CDR3 has 19 amino acids. The V gene's germline CDR1 is LGHNA and CDR2 YSLEER. The CDR3 here is CASSQDVRGGASVNTEAFF.

CDR3 protein: CSARERRVGVAVEKLFF. The rearrangement joins TRBV20-1 to TRBJ1-4. This CDR3 spans 17 amino acids. Germline V CDR1 and CDR2: DFQATT, SNEGSKA (reference sequence).

V is TRBV20-1 and J is TRBJ1-1; TCRdb selects TRBD1, and the lack of DNA leaves this call unchecked. The germline gives CDR1 DFQATT, CDR2 SNEGSKA (reference sequence). This CDR3 has 15 residues. The CDR3 is CSARMRDRVSTEAFF.

This chain joins TRBV11-3 and TRBJ2-2; with no DNA, the TCRdb D assignment of TRBD2 cannot be verified. CDR3 size: 17 residues. Germline V gene data show CDR1 as SGHNT and CDR2 as YENEEA. The CDR3 region is CASSLVSGSREHGELFF.

This rearrangement joins TRBV4-3 to TRBJ2-1; as DNA is missing, the TRBD2 call by TCRdb cannot be tested. CDR3 length equals 15 residues. CDR1 is LGHNA, CDR2 YSLEER, per germline. The CDR3 loop is CASSQGPSGGNEQFF.

The chain carries TRBV10-3 and TRBJ1-2. The CDR3 runs 13 residues. The germline CDR1 and CDR2 sequences are ENHRY and SYGVKD. The CDR3 spells CAISESREDGYTF.

J is TRBJ2-1 and V is TRBV6-5; the D gene TCRdb calls, TRBD1, cannot be checked with no DNA. The CDR3 is 17 residues long. Germline assignment: CDR1 MNHEY and CDR2 SVGAGI. CDR3 region: CASSYSWSGQGGNEQFF.

This rearrangement joins TRBV20-1 to TRBJ2-6. CDR3 size: 14 residues. CDR1 is DFQATT, CDR2 SNEGSKA, per germline (reference sequence). The CDR3 is CSARVQSGANVLTF.